This T cell receptor beta chain was captured by sequencing in a study of blood T cell repertoires in COVID-19 (dated by TCRdb to 2019 to 2021). Looking at the study overall: Collaborator samples came from the United States, Italy and Spain and covered acute and convalescent phases of COVID-19. The repertoires were released in a freely available public database intended as a resource for research on the immune response to SARS-CoV-2. Nearly every sample came with metadata listing a de-identified subject ID, COVID-19 status, age in years and sex. The samples were drawn from the first 160 participants of the ongoing ImmuneRACE study and from 950 to 1,500 subjects provided by 6 global collaborators. Subjects who had been exposed to COVID-19, were actively infected with it, or had recovered from it provided the deeply sampled blood TCRbeta repertoires that made up the dataset. HLA class I and class II types, where available, came from metadata supplied by the sample provider rather than from assay-based typing. The prospective study material was composed of cDNA or gDNA derived from T cells, B-cell-depleted T cells, or PBMCs. Overall study outcomes, separate from this receptor: The amount of clinical and demographic metadata varied by source and participant and was provided uncurated.

A note on this clone: The antigen it recognizes is unknown. Base qualities are not recorded, but no much larger clone differs from it by a single base.

CDR1 and CDR2, looked up from the germline V gene (reference sequence), are MNHEY and SMNVEV. Trimming costs V 4 bases and J 4 bases, and their ends lie 16 bases apart. From the cysteine through the phenylalanine, the CDR3 covers 15 amino acids. The kept DNA is CDR3 alone, 45 bases in frame from the first base. TCRbeta CDR3 regions were amplified from genomic DNA using the immunoSEQ Assay, a bias-controlled multiplex PCR. Regarding the original processing steps: Nucleated cell counts per sample were estimated from amplification of reference gene primers within the assay. To quantify the absolute abundance of each unique TCRbeta CDR3 rearrangement, sequence reads were collapsed and filtered. For each sample, productive Simpson clonality was calculated as the square root of Simpson's diversity index across productive rearrangements. TCRdb re-hosts the immuneACCESS table, in-frame sequences only. Its copies lack some clones; in the studies checked, an unresolved V gene accounts for under half of them, and the cause for the rest is not known. Clonal size and the V and J genes are those of that table, whereas D and trimming came from the DNA. The sample has approximately 60,000 clones on record, around 80% of them singletons. Jointly, the top ten make up around a fifth of the sample.

Whole blood was collected in K2EDTA tubes by collaborating institutions according to the institutions' own protocols. For TCRbeta analysis, collaborator samples were shipped as frozen whole blood, as isolated PBMCs, or as DNA extracted from either sample type. The receptor's source is a woman aged 60-75 years with acute or convalescent COVID-19. Recombination joined TRBV27 with TRBJ1-2; TRBD1 could be the D gene, as 6 bases match. Sequencing was done on a sample of peripheral blood. The nucleotide sequence is TGTGCCAGCAGTTCCCTAGGGGGAAGGGGCTATGGCTACACCTTC. This is translated as CASSSLGGRGYGYTF.